These 10 T cell receptor beta chains share one sample of origin, sequenced in a study of CD8 T cells in ankylosing spondylitis. TCRdb re-analysed the 5' RACE reads in MiXCR, keeping a single row per CDR3 protein. The sample carries under 400,000 distinct CDR3 sequences, around 10% recorded once. Sequenced: blood, either unsorted or a sorted T cell fraction (not recorded which). Receptors were obtained from a female donor with ankylosing spondylitis or in good health (not recorded which).

This clonotype was seen many times. The genes are TRBV20-1 and TRBJ2-5; D call uncertain. The CDR3 is 15 amino acids. Germline lookup yields CDR1 DFQATT and CDR2 SNEGSKA (reference sequence). The ends were cut back, 2 bases at V and 4 bases at J, with 17 bases in the middle. CDR3 sequence: CSARPKALPSETQYF. The CDR3 nucleotides are TGCAGTGCTAGACCAAAGGCGCTTCCTTCAGAGACCCAGTACTTC.

This clonotype was seen more than once but under ten times. This sequence joins TRBV6-1 and TRBJ1-3; D unresolved. Germline CDR1 is MNHNS and CDR2 is SASEGT. V lost 8 bases to trimming and J lost 0 bases, with 11 bases between them. This CDR3 comprises 14 residues. The CDR3 nucleotides are TGTGCCAGCGGCGCTCTCGGCTCTGGAAACACCATATATTTT. Its translation: CASGALGSGNTIYF.

This chain joins TRBV7-9 and TRBJ2-1; D might be TRBD1 or TRBD2, each matching 5 bases. Trimming pared 7 bases from V and 8 bases from J, leaving 27 bases between. The CDR3 spans 17 residues. Germline assignment: CDR1 SEHNR and CDR2 FQNEAQ (reference sequence). The CDR3 DNA reads TGTGCCAGCAATTTAGGGGCCCTCCGGGACCAACGGCATGAGCAGTTCTTC. Its protein is CASNLGALRDQRHEQFF.

This clonotype turned up a few times. J is TRBJ2-1 and V is TRBV20-1; D perhaps matches TRBD2 (5 bases). This CDR3 is 17 amino acids long. The V and J ends lost 6 bases and 0 bases respectively, with 21 bases between them. Germline loops: CDR1 DFQATT, CDR2 SNEGSKA (reference sequence). CDR3 region: CSASRYPGSASYNEQFF. CDR3 DNA sequence: TGCAGTGCAAGTCGGTACCCGGGGTCCGCCTCCTACAATGAGCAGTTCTTC.

The chain links TRBV15 to TRBJ2-3; 9 bases are a match to TRBD2. This CDR3 comprises 18 residues. V shed 3 bases, J shed 2 bases, and the junction held 12 bases outside the gene matches. Germline V gene data show CDR1 as LNHNV and CDR2 as YYDKDF (reference sequence). As DNA, the CDR3 is TGTGCCACCAGCAGCCCTTTGACTAGCGGAAGTTTCACAGATACGCAGTATTTT. This sequence encodes CATSSPLTSGSFTDTQYF.

This clonotype has at least ten counts. The V call is TRBV20-1, the J call TRBJ2-1; TRBD2 matches at 7 bases. The CDR3 is made up of 14 amino acids. V was clipped by 5 bases and J by 6 bases; unmatched bases: 10. Germline values: CDR1 DFQATT, CDR2 SNEGSKA (reference sequence). CDR3 protein: CSAASPGLPNEQFF. CDR3 bases: TGCAGTGCTGCCAGCCCGGGACTACCCAATGAGCAGTTCTTC.

The sample holds many counts of this clonotype. The V gene is TRBV6-5, the J gene TRBJ1-5, with a weak D call TRBD1 (6 bases). V lost 4 bases and J 6 bases, leaving 10 bases between the germline ends. The germline V gene encodes CDR1 MNHEY and CDR2 SVGAGI. The CDR3 loop spans 13 amino acids. The CDR3 sequence: CASSWTVGQPQHF. The CDR3 region has the DNA TGTGCCAGCAGTTGGACAGTTGGTCAGCCCCAGCATTTT.

At least ten counts were recorded for this clonotype. The rearrangement uses TRBV7-9 and TRBJ2-6; TRBD1 agrees at 10 bases. Looked up from germline, CDR1 is SEHNR and CDR2 is FQNEAQ (reference sequence). V shed 6 bases, J shed 0 bases, and the junction held 14 bases outside the gene matches. This CDR3 is built from 20 residues. The CDR3 bases are TGTGCCAGCAGACGGGCCGGGACAGGGGTCTTCAACTCTGGGGCCAACGTCCTGACTTTC. It encodes CASRRAGTGVFNSGANVLTF.

V and J are TRBV20-1 and TRBJ2-2; D is unclear. This CDR3 is 14 amino acids long. Germline values: CDR1 DFQATT, CDR2 SNEGSKA (reference sequence). Trimming removed 6 bases from V and 5 bases from J, with 16 bases in between. CDR3 residues: CSALARKVTGELFF. DNA for the CDR3: TGCAGTGCCTTAGCTCGGAAGGTTACCGGGGAGCTGTTTTTT.

The chain links TRBV19 to TRBJ2-2; D is ambiguous. Trimming pared 5 bases from V and 0 bases from J, leaving 7 bases between. The CDR3 covers 14 residues. Germline CDR1 and CDR2: LNHDA and SQIVND (reference sequence). CDR3 DNA sequence: TGTGCCAGTAGTCAGCGAGCGAACACCGGGGAGCTGTTTTTT. Its translation: CASSQRANTGELFF.